This T cell receptor beta chain was profiled in a study of CD8+ T cells in alopecia areata. Study-wide results and limits: There were many expanded lesional clones persisting in scalp and blood during tofacitinib. Scalp lesions, especially in alopecia totalis/universalis, had higher clonality than normal scalp.

This clone was found a few times. Its specificity is not known. Germline loops: CDR1 SQVTM, CDR2 ANQGSEA. J was trimmed by 3 bases and V by 5 bases; bases with no gene match: 6. CDR3 length: 14 residues. Extraction and reverse transcription of RNA yielded cDNA as the sequencing template. Sequenced by immunoSEQ multiplex PCR; TCRdb stores in-frame clones only, minus some. The sample includes around 270,000 clones, roughly 50% of them seen just once. Treatment: oral pan-JAK inhibitor, 5-10 mg twice daily. The receptor was isolated from a human donor with alopecia areata. This chain links TRBV29-1 with TRBJ2-1, with TRBD2 matching over 8 bases. The source material was CD4+ T cells sorted from blood, sampled at week 24, from a patient treated with tofacitinib. The CDR3 DNA reads as TGCAGCGTTCAACGTAGCGGGATCTACAATGAGCAGTTCTTC. Protein sequence: CSVQRSGIYNEQFF.